The 26 T cell receptor beta chains below come from one sample, sequenced in a study of CD8 T cells in ankylosing spondylitis. TCRdb re-analysed the 5' RACE reads in MiXCR, keeping a single row per CDR3 protein. The repertoire has 250,000 or so distinct CDR3 sequences, 15% to 20% of them found once; the top ten carry around 30%. Sequences were obtained from blood, either unsorted or a sorted T cell fraction (not recorded which). The source is a male donor with ankylosing spondylitis or in good health (not recorded which).

This clonotype came up a few times. The chain uses TRBV7-9 and TRBJ2-5; the D is unclear. The V gene's germline CDR1 is SEHNR and CDR2 FQNEAQ (reference sequence). V lost 2 bases, J lost 2 bases, and 12 bases lay in between. This CDR3 is 15 amino acids long. The CDR3 loop reads CASSLFGGEQETQYF. The CDR3 DNA is TGTGCCAGCAGCTTATTCGGTGGAGAACAAGAGACCCAGTACTTC.

V and J are TRBV7-6 and TRBJ2-7, with 9 bases that match TRBD2. V shed 6 bases and J 0 bases; nucleotides not matched to a gene: 15. The CDR3 extends over 18 amino acids. CDR1 and CDR2 from the germline V gene are SGHVS and FNYEAQ. CDR3 bases: TGTGCCAGCAGGTTAACAAGCGGGCTAGCGGGGTACTCCTACGAGCAGTACTTC. Its translation: CASRLTSGLAGYSYEQYF. The full variable domain, its missing parts supplied by reference TRBV7-6 and TRBJ2-7, is GAGVSQSPRYKVTKRGQDVALRCDPISGHVSLYWYRQALGQGPEFLTYFNYEAQQDKSGLPNDRFSAERPEGSISTLTIQRTEQRDSAMYRCASRLTSGLAGYSYEQYFGPGTRLTVT.

There are many counts of this clonotype. The V and J genes are TRBV29-1 and TRBJ2-3, with D unresolved. Per germline, CDR1 SQVTM and CDR2 ANQGSEA. Trimming took 3 bases from V and 2 from J, leaving 6 bases between them. The CDR3 has 12 amino acids. CDR3: CSVDQITDTQYF. The DNA for the CDR3 is TGCAGCGTTGATCAAATCACAGATACGCAGTATTTT.

This clonotype showed up just a few times. This rearrangement joins TRBV14 to TRBJ1-6; 9 bases fit TRBD1. Germline CDR1 SGHDN, CDR2 FVKESK. V was pared by 2 bases and J by 13 bases, with 12 bases of the junction left unmatched. This CDR3 is 16 amino acids long. The CDR3 sequence is CASSQRTGATFFPLHF. The CDR3 nucleotides read TGTGCCAGCAGCCAACGGACAGGGGCGACCTTTTTCCCCCTCCACTTT.

This clonotype turned up a few times. This chain uses TRBV27 with TRBJ2-7; 7 positions match TRBD2. The CDR3 is made up of 15 amino acids. Germline V gene sequence: CDR1 MNHEY, CDR2 SMNVEV (reference sequence). The V gene end was trimmed by 3 bases and the J gene end by 0 bases; junction bases not matched to a gene: 5. In nucleotides, the CDR3 is TGTGCCAGCAGTTTGGGCGGGAGCTACTCCTACGAGCAGTACTTC. The encoded protein is CASSLGGSYSYEQYF.

The chain joins TRBV4-1 to TRBJ2-3; 8 nucleotides line up with TRBD2. Germline V lookup: CDR1 MGHRA, CDR2 YSYEKL. V trimming: 1 base; J trimming: 3 bases; junction bases outside the gene matches: 3. This CDR3 is 15 amino acids long. For the CDR3, the DNA is TGCGCCAGCAGCCAAGTCCCTAGCGGGACAGATACGCAGTATTTT. It yields the protein CASSQVPSGTDTQYF.

This clonotype was detected ten times or more. V gene TRBV5-5 combines with J gene TRBJ2-1, with 11 bases lining up with TRBD2. Trimming at V came to 1 base and at J to 10 bases, leaving 4 bases not matched to a gene. The germline CDR1 and CDR2 sequences are SGHKS and YYEKEE (reference sequence). This CDR3 contains 14 residues. Here the CDR3 reads CASSLTSGSMEQFF. DNA of the CDR3: TGTGCCAGCAGCTTGACTAGCGGGAGTATGGAGCAGTTCTTC.

This sequence joins TRBV12-3 or TRBV12-4 and TRBJ2-2, with a weak D call TRBD1 (7 bases). V gave up 6 bases and J gave up 3 bases, with 20 bases separating them. This CDR3 spans 17 amino acids. CDR3 residues: CASSNQEGRGYTGELFF. CDR3 coding DNA: TGTGCCAGCAGCAATCAGGAGGGCAGGGGGTACACCGGGGAGCTGTTTTTT.

J is TRBJ2-5 and V is TRBV12-3 or TRBV12-4, with TRBD1 identical over 7 bases. Losses at the gene ends were 5 bases for V and 5 bases for J; bases not matched to a gene: 14. The CDR3 consists of 16 residues. The CDR3, as DNA: TGTGCCAGCAGTGTAGACGGACAGGCCTTTAGGGAGACCCAGTACTTC. It translates to CASSVDGQAFRETQYF.

This clonotype occurred a few times. This sequence joins TRBV4-1 and TRBJ2-1; possibly TRBD2 for D (6 bases). This CDR3 is built from 19 residues. V dropped 0 bases and J dropped 6 bases, with 24 bases sitting between them. The germline gives CDR1 MGHRA, CDR2 YSYEKL. The CDR3 reads CASSQEIVQRLALSNEQFF. As DNA, the CDR3 is TGCGCCAGCAGCCAAGAGATCGTTCAGCGTCTAGCGCTTAGCAATGAGCAGTTCTTC.

This clonotype turned up a few times. The chain couples TRBV10-3 to TRBJ2-1; D gene unclear. The V and J ends lost 2 bases and 6 bases respectively, with 8 bases between them. CDR1 and CDR2 (germline): ENHRY, SYGVKD. CDR3 length: 13 residues. For the CDR3, the DNA is TGTGCCATCAGTGAGGCCAGGTCCAATGAGCAGTTCTTC. It codes for CAISEARSNEQFF.

This clonotype was counted a single time. This chain links TRBV29-1 with TRBJ2-1, with 9 positions matching TRBD2. V lost 1 base, J lost 4 bases, and 5 bases stayed unmatched. This CDR3 region has 15 residues. Germline-derived CDR1 and CDR2 are SQVTM and ANQGSEA. In DNA form, the CDR3 reads TGCAGCGTTGAAGTTCCTAGCGGGAAGTACAATGAGCAGTTCTTC. Its protein is CSVEVPSGKYNEQFF.

The CDR3, as DNA: TGCAGTGCTAGAGATCCCCCTACTAGCGGGGGTTACAATGAGCAGTTCTTC. It translates to CSARDPPTSGGYNEQFF. This chain uses TRBV20-1 with TRBJ2-1; 11 nucleotides match TRBD2. Germline values: CDR1 DFQATT, CDR2 SNEGSKA (reference sequence). V shed 0 bases and J 4 bases; nucleotides not matched to a gene: 8. The CDR3 is made up of 17 amino acids.

This clonotype has more than one count but fewer than ten. The V gene is TRBV7-9, the J gene TRBJ2-1, with TRBD2 identical over 7 bases. Germline V gene lookup returns CDR1 SEHNR and CDR2 FQNEAQ (reference sequence). V shed 5 bases and J 2 bases; nucleotides not matched to a gene: 9. The CDR3 contains 16 residues. CDR3 sequence reads: CASSRQSSGTYNEQFF. CDR3 coding DNA: TGTGCCAGCAGCCGTCAATCTAGCGGTACCTACAATGAGCAGTTCTTC.

Many counts were recorded for this clonotype. The chain is built from TRBV29-1 and TRBJ2-2; D uncertain. The germline gives CDR1 SQVTM, CDR2 ANQGSEA. The V end lost 7 bases, the J end lost 2 bases, and 11 bases lay between the germline ends. The CDR3 runs 13 residues. In DNA form, the CDR3 reads TGCAGCGCCATGGAGAAAAACACCGGGGAGCTGTTTTTT. Translating gives CSAMEKNTGELFF.

J is TRBJ2-5 and V is TRBV20-1; D gene ambiguous. This CDR3 is built from 14 residues. V dropped 3 bases and J dropped 7 bases, with 18 bases sitting between them. Germline assignment: CDR1 DFQATT and CDR2 SNEGSKA (reference sequence). The CDR3 loop is CSASSSGIDGTQYF. CDR3 in DNA: TGCAGTGCTAGCTCCTCGGGTATTGACGGGACCCAGTACTTC.

The rearrangement uses TRBV6-1 and TRBJ2-2; D remains ambiguous. Germline V gives CDR1 MNHNS, CDR2 SASEGT. The CDR3 extends over 14 amino acids. The V end was cut by 5 bases, the J end by 3 bases, with 10 bases between. CDR3 sequence reads: CASSRYSYTGELFF. CDR3 nucleotide sequence: TGTGCCAGCAGTCGATACAGTTACACCGGGGAGCTGTTTTTT.

The chain recombines TRBV18 with TRBJ2-3, with TRBD2 as a possible D gene (6 bases). From germline, CDR1 is KGHSH and CDR2 LQKENI. V lost 5 bases to trimming and J lost 6 bases, with 12 bases between them. This CDR3 is 13 amino acids long. The CDR3 region has the DNA TGTGCCAGCTCATCCCTTCTAGCGGATACGCAGTATTTT. Its protein product is CASSSLLADTQYF.

The J gene is TRBJ2-2, the V gene TRBV15; tentatively, D is TRBD2 (6 bases). The CDR3 is 18 amino acids. Germline CDR1 is LNHNV and CDR2 is YYDKDF (reference sequence). Trimming took 1 base from V and 2 from J, leaving 17 bases between them. CDR3 region: CATSRVTWTTSNTGELFF. The CDR3 DNA is TGTGCCACCAGCAGAGTTACCTGGACTACCTCTAACACCGGGGAGCTGTTTTTT.

The chain carries TRBV27 and TRBJ2-2; possibly TRBD1 for D (6 bases). There are 15 residues in the CDR3. The germline gives CDR1 MNHEY, CDR2 SMNVEV (reference sequence). Trimming left V 4 bases short and J 1 base short, with 10 bases between. The CDR3 nucleotides read TGTGCCAGCAGTTCGGACAGCGGGAACACCGGGGAGCTGTTTTTT. Translated, it gives CASSSDSGNTGELFF.

This clonotype was seen at least ten times. The chain uses TRBV12-3 or TRBV12-4 and TRBJ2-7; TRBD1 might be the D (5 bases). The V gene lost 1 base and the J gene lost 6 bases, with 7 bases spanning the gap. The CDR3 contains 12 residues. DNA for the CDR3: TGTGCCAGCAGTTTAGGGGGCGGCGAGCAGTACTTC. Encoded protein: CASSLGGGEQYF.

The V and J genes are TRBV7-9 and TRBJ2-3; 7 bases fit TRBD2. Germline trimming cut 2 bases from V and 2 bases from J; bases unmatched to any gene: 7. The CDR3 covers 16 residues. Germline V gene lookup returns CDR1 SEHNR and CDR2 FQNEAQ (reference sequence). As DNA, the CDR3 is TGTGCCAGCAGCTTACTTTTGCGGGAGATCACAGATACGCAGTATTTT. It codes for CASSLLLREITDTQYF.

This chain links TRBV24-1 with TRBJ2-3; the D gene could be TRBD1 or TRBD2 (5 bases each). V shed 2 bases and J shed 0 bases, with 11 bases lying between them. The germline V gene has CDR1 KGHDR and CDR2 SFDVKD. The CDR3 is 16 residues long. CDR3 sequence (DNA): TGTGCCACCAGTGATTCCAGGGACCCTAGCACAGATACGCAGTATTTT. Its translation is CATSDSRDPSTDTQYF.

This clonotype was seen more than once but under ten times. The chain recombines TRBV12-3 or TRBV12-4 with TRBJ2-7; the D call may be TRBD1 or TRBD2 (5 bases each). This CDR3 comprises 14 residues. V shed 7 bases and J shed 0 bases, with 13 bases lying between them. DNA of the CDR3: TGTGCCAGCACCCCGGGACGGAGCTCCTACGAGCAGTACTTC. Protein product: CASTPGRSSYEQYF.

The rearrangement uses TRBV29-1 and TRBJ1-1, with 7 bases lining up with TRBD1. Germline CDR1 and CDR2: SQVTM and ANQGSEA. The CDR3 covers 16 residues. After removal of 0 bases from V and 0 bases from J, the junction contained 7 bases not matched to a gene. CDR3 nucleotides: TGCAGCGTTGAAGAGGGGGACAGACCCATGAACACTGAAGCTTTCTTT. Its protein is CSVEEGDRPMNTEAFF.

The chain joins TRBV6-5 to TRBJ2-1; D is perhaps TRBD2 (5 bases). Germline V CDR1 and CDR2: MNHEY, SVGAGI. There are 13 residues in the CDR3. The V end lost 2 bases, the J end lost 5 bases, and 7 bases lay between the germline ends. CDR3 coding DNA: TGTGCCAGCAGTTACACTAGGGACAATGAGCAGTTCTTC. It yields the protein CASSYTRDNEQFF.